This T cell receptor (beta chain) was observed in a study of cytomegalovirus exposure and HLA in healthy donors. Details on this clone: Its antigen is unidentified.

PCR involved 60 Vbeta and 13 Jbeta primers. Some clones are missing from TCRdb's copy, which holds only in-frame ones; the method was immunoSEQ multiplex PCR. The repertoire holds around 100,000 clones, with roughly three quarters as singletons. Study observations and caveats: Later on, an analysis found that several of the most significant clusters appeared to be linked to common viral pathogens, which included parvovirus B19. The authors confirmed in vitro that three CMV-associated chains were specific for CMV antigens.

It was healthy bone marrow donors who served as donors. The CDR3 length is 14 residues. Germline V CDR1 and CDR2: ENHRY, SYGVKD. The V and J ends lost 6 bases and 7 bases respectively, with 15 bases between them. Sequenced input: PBMCs. The genes are TRBV10-3 and TRBJ2-2, with TRBD1 as a possible D gene (5 bases). This receptor was taken from a woman under 30 in good health and CMV-seropositive. In nucleotides, the CDR3 is TGTGCCATCAGGGACAATCCTGAGCGCGGGGAGCTGTTTTTT. Amino acids: CAIRDNPERGELFF.